This TCR beta chain was captured in a study of blood T cells in healthy people across ages. Looked up from germline, CDR1 is DFQATT and CDR2 is SNEGSKA (reference sequence). The CDR3 totals 11 residues. A second roughly 6 to 12 cycle PCR used barcoded and J-beta primers. TCRdb reprocessed the 5' RACE reads via MiXCR and lists one record per CDR3 protein. There are 1.5 million to 2 million distinct CDR3 sequences in the sample; roughly 52% occur only once, and around 2.1% lies in the top ten. Sequencing input: blood. The chain carries TRBV20-1 and TRBJ2-7; D is unresolved. The sequence came from a woman between 35 and 50 years old in good health. CDR3 residues: CSTSLSYEQYF. In DNA, the CDR3 is TGCAGCACCTCTCTATCCTACGAGCAGTACTTC.